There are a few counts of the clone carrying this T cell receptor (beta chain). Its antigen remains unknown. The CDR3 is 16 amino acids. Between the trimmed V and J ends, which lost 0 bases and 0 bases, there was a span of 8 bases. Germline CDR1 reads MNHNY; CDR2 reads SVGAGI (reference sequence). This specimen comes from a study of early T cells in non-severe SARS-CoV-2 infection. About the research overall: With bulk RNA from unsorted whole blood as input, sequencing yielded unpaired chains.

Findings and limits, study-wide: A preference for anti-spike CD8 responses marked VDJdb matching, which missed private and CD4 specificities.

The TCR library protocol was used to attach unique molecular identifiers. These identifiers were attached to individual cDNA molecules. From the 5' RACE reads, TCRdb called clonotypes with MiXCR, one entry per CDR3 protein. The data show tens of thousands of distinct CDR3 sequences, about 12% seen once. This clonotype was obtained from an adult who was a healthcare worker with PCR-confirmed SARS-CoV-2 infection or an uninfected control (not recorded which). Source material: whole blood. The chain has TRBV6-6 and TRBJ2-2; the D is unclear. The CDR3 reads CASSYSTIANTGELFF. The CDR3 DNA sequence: TGTGCCAGCAGTTACTCGACCATCGCGAACACCGGGGAGCTGTTTTTT.